This paragraph reports one T cell receptor (beta chain). Its binding antigen is unknown. Qualities for individual bases were not recorded, and no much larger clone is one base off. The collaborating institutions used their own protocols to collect whole blood in K2EDTA tubes. Collaborator samples were shipped for TCRbeta analysis as frozen whole blood, isolated PBMCs, or DNA extracted from either sample type. The CDR3 contains 15 residues, cysteine and phenylalanine counted. The read is trimmed to its CDR3 DNA, 45 bases read in frame from base 1. The junction shows trimming of 5 bases on V and 2 bases on J, and the gene matches do not reach 8 bases of it. The germline V gene (reference sequence) specifies MNHNY as CDR1 and SVGAGI as CDR2. The source of the sample is a study of blood T cell repertoires in COVID-19 (dated by TCRdb to the early 2020s). Study-level background: The collaborator samples originated in the United States, Italy and Spain and spanned the acute and convalescent phases of COVID-19. The repertoires were made available in a free public database intended to serve as a resource for research on the immune response to SARS-CoV-2. Where available, HLA class I and class II types were obtained from metadata supplied by the sample provider rather than from assay-based typing. Samples came from the ongoing ImmuneRACE study (first 160 participants) plus 1,254 subjects from 6 global collaborators. Subjects who had been exposed to COVID-19, were actively infected with it, or had recovered from it provided the deeply sampled blood TCRbeta repertoires that made up the dataset. Nearly every sample came with metadata listing a de-identified subject ID, COVID-19 status, age in years and sex. The prospective study material was composed of cDNA or gDNA derived from T cells, B-cell-depleted T cells, or PBMCs.

Beyond this particular receptor, the publication reports: The amount of clinical and demographic metadata varied by source and participant and was provided uncurated.

TCRbeta CDR3 regions were amplified from genomic DNA using the immunoSEQ Assay, a bias-controlled multiplex PCR. The study's processing was this. Within the assay, amplification of reference gene primers was used to estimate how many nucleated cells each sample contained. To quantify the absolute abundance of each unique TCRbeta CDR3 rearrangement, sequence reads were collapsed and filtered. For each sample, productive Simpson clonality was calculated as the square root of Simpson's diversity index across productive rearrangements. In TCRdb, the immuneACCESS table is reduced to in-frame sequences with V and J assigned. These tables do not hold every clone; where another copy was compared, an unresolved V gene accounts for under half, and the others remain unexplained. That table is the source of V, J and clone size, and D and trimming were worked out from the DNA. Recorded for this sample are thousands of clones; 80% to 90% of them occurred a single time. The leading ten clones occupy roughly 10% of the sample.

Input material: peripheral blood. The chain employs TRBV6-6 and TRBJ2-7, and TRBD1 aligns with 8 junction nucleotides. This clonotype was obtained from a man aged 65 to 85 with active COVID-19. The DNA sequence reads TGTGCCAGCAGTACGGGACAGGTCCACGCCTACGAGCAGTACTTC. This yields the protein CASSTGQVHAYEQYF.